This TCR beta chain was captured in a study of vaccination and CD4 T cells after COVID-19. Turning to the study itself: Median draw time for post-COVID samples was 101 days post-diagnosis (range 35 to 161).

Cultured CD4+ T cells had their DNA profiled by the Oncomine TCR Beta short-read assay. The authors extracted genomic DNA from cultured CD4+ T cells. Each CDR3 protein gets one entry after TCRdb re-called the PCR reads with MiXCR. The data show fewer than 15,000 distinct CDR3 sequences, 21% seen once. Treatment noted: roughly 11-day PBMC culture with coronavirus spike peptide pools or control peptides (ViraFEST assay). ViraFEST used peptide pools to expand antigen-specific T cells, then sequenced TCRs. Germline assignment: CDR1 GTSNPN and CDR2 SVGIG (reference sequence). V lost 4 bases to trimming and J lost 5 bases, with 9 bases between them. The CDR3 covers 12 residues. Findings and limits, study-wide: The study found that a median about 88% of reactive clones in convalescent patients appeared only post-vaccination.

As for this clonotype: The antigen is unknown.

The V and J genes are TRBV30 and TRBJ1-3, with unresolved D. The specimen comprised CD4+ T cells from blood, cultured in vitro, sampled before SARS-CoV-2 vaccination. The source of this sequence is a human donor who received a COVID-19 vaccine. This CDR3 reads CAWTHRRNTIYF. The CDR3 nucleotides read TGTGCCTGGACTCATAGGAGAAACACCATATATTTT.